The 10 T cell receptor beta chains below were found in one sample sequenced in a study of T cells in tumors and immune-related adverse events (dated by TCRdb to about 2021). Sample treatment or condition, as interpreted from the label and publication: nivolumab (PD-1 blockade) given before sampling. Library preparation used the immunoSEQ multiplex PCR assay. The source is immuneACCESS, and TCRdb retained only in-frame sequences with V and J called. Part of the clones is not carried over; for the studies checked, unresolved V genes explain less than half of this, and the remainder is unexplained. The sample table lists about 24,000 clones, under 95% of them with a count of one. The ten largest clonotypes hold about 1.4% of the sample. Specimen: lymph node tissue, collected from a patient treated with anti-PD-1 therapy. The receptors originated from a female donor with metastatic renal cell carcinoma.

The V and J genes are TRBV11-2 and TRBJ1-2; D perhaps matches TRBD1 (6 bases). Trimming took off 7 bases at V and 5 bases at J, with 14 bases between the two ends. This CDR3 has 13 residues. Germline V gene sequence: CDR1 SGHAT, CDR2 FQNNGV. This CDR3 reads CASTSNRDYGYTF. CDR3 sequence (DNA): TGTGCCAGCACCTCGAACAGGGATTATGGCTACACCTTC. The full variable domain, in which reference TRBV11-2 and TRBJ1-2 provide the parts outside the CDR3, is EAGVAQSPRYKIIEKRQSVAFWCNPISGHATLYWYQQILGQGPKLLIQFQNNGVVDDSQLPKDRFSAERLKGVDSTLKIQPAKLEDSAVYLCASTSNRDYGYTFGSGTRLTVV.

The J gene is TRBJ1-3, the V gene TRBV15; the D is unclear. Per the germline V gene, CDR1 is LNHNV and CDR2 is YYDKDF (reference sequence). There are 12 residues in the CDR3. Trimming took 8 bases from V and 4 from J, leaving 9 bases between them. The CDR3 region has the DNA TGTGCCACCGGAGTGAGCGGAAACACCATATATTTT. Translating gives CATGVSGNTIYF.

The chain uses TRBV5-6 and TRBJ1-1; possible D gene TRBD1, 6 bases. The V gene's germline CDR1 is SGHDT and CDR2 YYEEEE. This CDR3 has 13 amino acids. V was pared by 2 bases and J by 4 bases, with 9 bases between. The chain's CDR3 is CASSLQGGTEAFF. As DNA, the CDR3 is TGTGCCAGCAGCTTACAGGGTGGCACTGAAGCTTTCTTT.

The rearrangement joins TRBV27 to TRBJ2-1; no firm D call. Per germline, CDR1 MNHEY and CDR2 SMNVEV (reference sequence). The V gene lost 5 bases and the J gene lost 0 bases, with 8 bases spanning the gap. This CDR3 comprises 14 residues. CDR3 in DNA: TGTGCCAGCAGTAAAGGATACTCCTACAATGAGCAGTTCTTC. Translated, it gives CASSKGYSYNEQFF.

The chain combines TRBV10-3 with TRBJ1-3; possibly TRBD1 for D (5 bases). This CDR3 has 16 amino acids. Between the trimmed V and J ends, which lost 3 bases and 0 bases, there was a span of 12 bases. Germline-derived CDR1 and CDR2 are ENHRY and SYGVKD. CDR3: CAISDSGTVSGNTIYF. The CDR3 DNA reads as TGTGCCATCAGTGATTCCGGGACGGTCTCTGGAAACACCATATATTTT.

The chain has TRBV23-1 and TRBJ2-7; TRBD2 matches 16 bases. TRBV23-1 is reported as an ORF; its role is uncertain. The junction had 7 bases not matched to a gene; V was cut back by 6 bases and J by 2 bases. The CDR3 is 17 amino acids. As DNA, the CDR3 is TGCGCCAGCAGGGGGACTAGCGGGAGGGCCTCTACCTACGAGCAGTACTTC. Encoded protein: CASRGTSGRASTYEQYF.

The rearrangement joins TRBV7-7 to TRBJ2-5, with 8 bases fitting TRBD2. Germline V CDR1 and CDR2: SSHAT, FNYEAQ (reference sequence). The CDR3 totals 17 residues. With 2 bases clipped from V and 5 bases from J, the junction kept 13 bases outside the gene matches. CDR3 amino acids: CASSLMVAAGGVETQYF. The CDR3 DNA follows: TGTGCCAGCAGCTTAATGGTAGCCGCGGGGGGTGTGGAGACCCAGTACTTC.

The table lists this clone with a few counts. J is TRBJ2-4 and V is TRBV11-3; D is unresolved. The length of the CDR3 is 12 residues. Germline V gene sequence: CDR1 SGHNT, CDR2 YENEEA. V was shortened by 0 bases and J by 11 bases, with 8 bases between the two germline ends. The chain's CDR3 is CASSLDQALQYF. The CDR3 DNA is TGTGCCAGCAGCTTAGATCAGGCGCTTCAGTACTTC.

This chain joins TRBV7-2 and TRBJ2-7; D gene uncertain. V lost 3 bases and J lost 0, with 6 bases in between. The CDR3 is 13 amino acids. The germline gives CDR1 SGHTA, CDR2 FQGNSA. CDR3 region: CASSFGSSYEQYF. The CDR3 DNA sequence: TGTGCCAGCAGCTTTGGGTCCTCCTACGAGCAGTACTTC.

This chain links TRBV10-1 with TRBJ1-1; a possible D gene is TRBD1 (5 bases). Germline loops: CDR1 WNHNN, CDR2 SYGVQD (reference sequence). The CDR3 extends over 14 amino acids. Trimming took off 6 bases at V and 1 base at J, with 12 bases between the two ends. CDR3 sequence (DNA): TGCGCCAGCAGCCCGGGACCCGGGAACACTGAAGCTTTCTTT. Its protein product is CASSPGPGNTEAFF.